The entry below describes one T cell receptor (beta chain). Its antigen remains unknown. This CDR3 has 13 residues. The V and J ends lost 3 bases and 3 bases, in that order; junction bases with no gene match: 1. Germline CDR1 reads LNHDA; CDR2 reads SQIVND (reference sequence). The PCR ran on 60 Vbeta and 13 Jbeta primers. Generated by immunoSEQ multiplex PCR, the TCRdb table keeps only in-frame clones and is missing some. The data show about 130,000 clones, 60% to 80% seen once. This entry belongs to a study of cytomegalovirus exposure and HLA in healthy donors. The study, taken as a whole, reports: Prior analysis indicated that the majority of TCR beta V segments exhibited productivity approximately 90% or approximately 30% of the time.

The sequence was collected from a man aged 30 to 45 in good health and CMV-seronegative. The sample was PBMCs. The chain employs TRBV19 and TRBJ2-7, with 8 bases aligning to TRBD2. The CDR3 DNA reads TGTGCCAGTAGTATTCGGGGGGGCTACGAGCAGTACTTC. It specifies CASSIRGGYEQYF.